This T cell receptor beta chain was retrieved from a study of T cells after yellow fever vaccination. This clonotype was detected many times. MiXCR, applied by TCRdb to the 5' RACE reads, yields one record per CDR3 protein. The repertoire consists of roughly 50,000 distinct CDR3 sequences, with 7% to 9% occurring once and the leading ten covering more than 25%. CDR3 length: 12 residues. CDR1 is DFQATT and CDR2 is SNEGSKA in the germline V gene (reference sequence). The chain joins TRBV20-1 to TRBJ2-7, with TRBD1 identical over 8 bases. This sequence originates from a man between 18 and 35 years old who received the YFV17D yellow fever vaccine. Sample: CD8+ T cells sorted from PBMCs, taken around 15 days after the first yellow fever vaccination. The CDR3 DNA sequence: TGCAGTGCTGCCGACAGGGGCTTAGAGCGGTACGTC. It specifies CSAADRGLERYV.